This TCR beta chain was identified during a study of shared clonotypes between healthy human individuals. TCRdb's copy holds only in-frame clones and misses some; the assay was immunoSEQ multiplex PCR. The table records millions of clones, 90% to 95% of them present only once. Overall study results and limits: The generation probabilities recorded for non-shared clonotypes fell below those of clonotypes shared by all four donors. Several donors showed sharing of approximately 5% of naive CD4 clonotypes.

Points on this clone: Its antigen is unknown.

This clonotype originated in a man younger than 35 in good health. Sequencing was done on a sample of naive CD4+ T cells sorted from blood. Specified subset: CD45RA+ positively selected.

CDR3 DNA sequence: TGTGCCACCCGGACAGGGGGGAACACCGGGGAGCTGTTTTTT. Translated: CATRTGGNTGELFF. The V call is TRBV6-1, the J call TRBJ2-2; 10 bases match TRBD1. V was clipped by 10 bases and J by 1 base; unmatched bases: 3. The length of the CDR3 is 14 residues. Germline V CDR1 and CDR2: MNHNS, SASEGT.